The T cell receptor (beta chain) under discussion was sequenced for a study of blood T cells in healthy people across ages. The germline V gene has CDR1 SNHLY and CDR2 FYNNEI. V was pared by 8 bases and J by 3 bases, with 18 bases of the junction left unmatched. CDR3 length: 17 amino acids. Together with a sample-barcoded 5' primer, a J-beta primer mix was included in a second PCR lasting about 6 to 11 cycles. From the 5' RACE reads, TCRdb called clonotypes with MiXCR, one entry per CDR3 protein. Among around 1,000,000 distinct CDR3 sequences listed, about 23% were seen once. Comments on this clonotype: Its specificity is unknown.

Study-wide results and limits: Estimated diversity, derived from one million T cells, was regarded as an underestimate.

These sequences were also reported in another study, on T cells of mothers and their children.

This receptor was obtained from a girl aged 2-10 years in good health. The chain joins TRBV2 to TRBJ2-7; TRBD1 matches at 8 bases. Material for sequencing was blood. CDR3 bases: TGTGCCAGCTCGGCAAGAGCCTCCGGGACAGGTGTCTACGAGCAGTACTTC. Translating gives CASSARASGTGVYEQYF.